Listed here are 30 T cell receptor beta chains from one sample, sequenced in a study of blood T cell repertoires in COVID-19. Here immunoSEQ multiplex PCR was the method, and the copy in TCRdb shows in-frame clones only, minus some. The table records some 150,000 clones, around 80% of them present only once. Source material: peripheral blood. The origin of the receptors is a human donor in a cohort sampled during active COVID-19.

The CDR3 region is CASRGGRKGSGELFF. The CDR3 DNA reads as TGTGCCAGCAGGGGAGGGAGGAAAGGGTCCGGGGAGCTGTTTTTT. The rearrangement uses TRBV2 and TRBJ2-2, with 7 nucleotides matching TRBD2. CDR1 is SNHLY, CDR2 FYNNEI, per germline. This CDR3 has 15 amino acids. Unmatched junction bases numbered 10, after V lost 6 bases and J lost 6 bases. Using reference TRBV2 and TRBJ2-2 for the parts outside the CDR3, the full variable domain is EPEVTQTPSHQVTQMGQEVILRCVPISNHLYFYWYRQILGQKVEFLVSFYNNEISEKSEIFDDQFSVERPDGSNFTLKIRSTKLEDSAMYFCASRGGRKGSGELFFGEGSRLTVL.

The V and J genes are TRBV12-3 or TRBV12-4 and TRBJ2-3; D is unresolved. The length of the CDR3 is 13 residues. The germline V and J ends were trimmed by 6 bases and 0 bases, with 7 bases remaining between them. For the CDR3, the DNA is TGTGCCAGCAGCCCTACGAGCACAGATACGCAGTATTTT. It codes for CASSPTSTDTQYF.

The chain carries TRBV19 and TRBJ1-4; 8 bases fit TRBD1. Unmatched junction bases numbered 7, after V lost 6 bases and J lost 4 bases. Germline values: CDR1 LNHDA, CDR2 SQIVND (reference sequence). The CDR3 loop spans 15 amino acids. CDR3 region: CASRPRTGYNEKLFF. The CDR3 DNA is TGTGCCAGTAGACCCCGGACAGGGTATAATGAAAAACTGTTTTTT.

This clone has only one observation. The chain employs TRBV5-5 and TRBJ2-6; TRBD1 aligns across 7 bases. Germline-derived CDR1 and CDR2 are SGHKS and YYEKEE (reference sequence). There are 15 residues in the CDR3. Trimming removed 4 bases from V and 2 bases from J; junction bases left unmatched: 3. This CDR3 is CASSPGQTGANVLTF. CDR3 coding DNA: TGTGCCAGCAGCCCGGGACAGACTGGGGCCAACGTCCTGACTTTC.

The chain employs TRBV30 and TRBJ2-7; D is uncertain. CDR1 is GTSNPN and CDR2 is SVGIG in the germline V gene (reference sequence). The CDR3 has 12 amino acids. V was pared by 8 bases and J by 2 bases, with 13 bases between. The CDR3 spells CAGQRQAYEQYF. Written as DNA, the CDR3 is TGTGCCGGGCAGAGACAAGCCTACGAGCAGTACTTC.

This sequence joins TRBV18 and TRBJ2-2; perhaps TRBD2 as D (5 bases). The V end was cut by 5 bases, the J end by 3 bases, with 13 bases between. Germline CDR1 KGHSH, CDR2 LQKENI. The CDR3 is 15 residues long. The chain's CDR3 is CASSGRGKDTGELFF. CDR3 DNA sequence: TGTGCCAGCTCAGGGCGAGGGAAGGACACCGGGGAGCTGTTTTTT. Full variable domain (remainder filled in from reference TRBV18 and TRBJ2-2): NAGVMQNPRHLVRRRGQEARLRCSPMKGHSHVYWYRQLPEEGLKFMVYLQKENIIDESGMPKERFSAEFPKEGPSILRIQQVVRGDSAAYFCASSGRGKDTGELFFGEGSRLTVL.

The chain has TRBV5-6 and TRBJ1-4; TRBD1 aligns across 11 bases. Germline CDR1 and CDR2: SGHDT and YYEEEE. V was clipped by 3 bases and J by 5 bases; unmatched bases: 12. The CDR3 runs 18 residues. The CDR3: CASSYRRLGQGANEKLFF. CDR3 bases: TGTGCCAGCAGCTACCGGAGACTAGGACAGGGGGCGAATGAAAAACTGTTTTTT.

The V call is TRBV18, the J call TRBJ2-5; TRBD2 might be the D (6 bases). Germline lookup yields CDR1 KGHSH and CDR2 LQKENI. The V and J ends lost 6 bases and 4 bases respectively, with 12 bases between them. The CDR3 loop spans 13 amino acids. The CDR3 coding sequence is TGTGCCAGCTCGCCCGCTAGCGTAGAGACCCAGTACTTC. It codes for CASSPASVETQYF.

V and J are TRBV15 and TRBJ2-1, with 10 bases lining up with TRBD2. CDR1 and CDR2 (germline): LNHNV, YYDKDF (reference sequence). The CDR3 contains 20 residues. With V trimmed by 0 bases and J by 0 bases, 11 bases remained unmatched. CDR3 sequence: CATSRDRIAGGPSSYNEQFF. DNA of the CDR3: TGTGCCACCAGCAGAGATCGAATAGCGGGGGGCCCTAGCTCCTACAATGAGCAGTTCTTC.

The rearrangement joins TRBV30 to TRBJ2-2; maybe TRBD1 (5 bases). The CDR3 is 13 residues long. V lost 4 bases, J lost 6 bases, and 12 bases lay in between. Germline values: CDR1 GTSNPN, CDR2 SVGIG (reference sequence). This chain's CDR3 is CAWTRRTSGELFF. DNA of the CDR3: TGTGCCTGGACCAGAAGGACATCCGGGGAGCTGTTTTTT.

This rearrangement joins TRBV2 to TRBJ1-2; TRBD1 matches 8 bases. Germline assignment: CDR1 SNHLY and CDR2 FYNNEI. Trimming at V came to 6 bases and at J to 8 bases, leaving 5 bases not matched to a gene. The CDR3 has 12 amino acids. Here the CDR3 reads CASRLTGEGYTF. Written as DNA, the CDR3 is TGTGCCAGCAGGTTGACAGGGGAAGGCTACACCTTC.

CDR3 bases: TGTGCCAGCGGACAGGGTGTCGGCTACACCTTC. Its protein product is CASGQGVGYTF. The gene calls are TRBV27 and TRBJ1-2; TRBD1 agrees at 8 bases. The germline V gene encodes CDR1 MNHEY and CDR2 SMNVEV (reference sequence). Germline trimming cut 8 bases from V and 8 bases from J; bases unmatched to any gene: 4. The CDR3 loop spans 11 amino acids.

This clone is a singleton in its sample. The V gene is TRBV10-1, the J gene TRBJ1-1, with D unclear. V dropped 6 bases and J dropped 1 base, with 9 bases sitting between them. CDR3 length: 13 residues. Germline lookup yields CDR1 WNHNN and CDR2 SYGVQD (reference sequence). The CDR3 DNA follows: TGCGCCAGCAGGCTAGAACGGAACACTGAAGCTTTCTTT. Protein: CASRLERNTEAFF.

The chain carries TRBV11-2 and TRBJ2-2; 8 nucleotides align to TRBD1. Trimming removed 8 bases from V and 3 bases from J; junction bases left unmatched: 5. In germline, CDR1 is SGHAT, CDR2 FQNNGV. This CDR3 has 14 residues. CDR3 region: CASPRQGYTGELFF. For the CDR3, the DNA is TGTGCCAGCCCTCGACAGGGGTACACCGGGGAGCTGTTTTTT.

The chain links TRBV27 to TRBJ2-7, with 9 bases identical to TRBD1. With V trimmed by 5 bases and J by 5 bases, 4 bases remained unmatched. This CDR3 region has 13 residues. Looked up from germline, CDR1 is MNHEY and CDR2 is SMNVEV (reference sequence). The CDR3 spells CASSTGTGNEQYF. The CDR3 DNA is TGTGCCAGCAGTACCGGGACAGGGAACGAGCAGTACTTC.

This clone is a singleton in its sample. This chain connects TRBV7-9 to TRBJ1-5; 10 bases match TRBD1. CDR3 length: 14 amino acids. The V gene end was trimmed by 5 bases and the J gene end by 5 bases; junction bases not matched to a gene: 3. Germline CDR1 and CDR2: SEHNR and FQNEAQ (reference sequence). CDR3 in amino acids: CASSPGTGDQPQHF. The CDR3 DNA reads as TGTGCCAGCAGCCCCGGGACAGGGGATCAGCCCCAGCATTTT. Looking up the rest from reference TRBV7-9 and TRBJ1-5 gives the full variable domain: DTGVSQNPRHKITKRGQNVTFRCDPISEHNRLYWYRQTLGQGPEFLTYFQNEAQLEKSRLLSDRFSAERPKGSFSTLEIQRTEQGDSAMYLCASSPGTGDQPQHFGDGTRLSIL.

The rearrangement links TRBV7-2 to TRBJ2-7, with unresolved D. The V end lost 5 bases, the J end lost 2 bases, and 13 bases lay between the germline ends. The CDR3 length is 14 residues. The germline CDR1 and CDR2 sequences are SGHTA and FQGNSA. For the CDR3, the DNA is TGTGCCAGCAGCCTCTCTGCAGAAACCTACGAGCAGTACTTC. Protein: CASSLSAETYEQYF.

The chain recombines TRBV18 with TRBJ2-1; 11 bases map to TRBD2. V shed 1 base, J shed 7 bases, and the junction held 0 bases outside the gene matches. CDR3 length equals 14 residues. Germline CDR1 KGHSH, CDR2 LQKENI. The CDR3, as DNA: TGTGCCAGCTCACCACGACTAGCGGGAAATGAGCAGTTCTTC. This gives the protein CASSPRLAGNEQFF.

V and J are TRBV5-5 and TRBJ2-5; tentatively, D is TRBD2 (5 bases). Germline V gene sequence: CDR1 SGHKS, CDR2 YYEKEE (reference sequence). V was pared by 0 bases and J by 10 bases, with 16 bases between. The CDR3 consists of 14 residues. Written as DNA, the CDR3 is TGTGCCAGCAGCTTGGCGGGGATCAGTTCGCGCCAGTACTTC. Translated: CASSLAGISSRQYF.

This chain uses TRBV6-6 with TRBJ2-1, with 14 bases aligning to TRBD2. The CDR3 is 15 amino acids. CDR1 is MNHNY, CDR2 SVGAGI, per germline (reference sequence). V lost 5 bases and J lost 12; bases outside the gene matches: 9. Here the CDR3 DNA reads TGTGCCAGCAGTCCCGGGACTAGCGGGGGACTGGGGCAGTTCTTC. It yields the protein CASSPGTSGGLGQFF.

The chain has TRBV15 and TRBJ1-2; the D gene is possibly TRBD1 (5 bases). Germline V lookup: CDR1 LNHNV, CDR2 YYDKDF (reference sequence). Trimming cost V 3 bases and J 4 bases, with 9 bases left between them. This CDR3 is 13 amino acids long. CDR3 bases: TGTGCCACCAGCAGCCAGGGTCGCTATGGCTACACCTTC. Amino acids: CATSSQGRYGYTF.

The chain couples TRBV12-3 or TRBV12-4 to TRBJ1-2; no firm D call. CDR3 length: 13 residues. V lost 3 bases, J lost 8 bases, and 13 bases lay in between. CDR3: CASSFQAPQGYTF. The CDR3 coding sequence is TGTGCCAGCAGTTTCCAGGCGCCGCAAGGCTACACCTTC.

The sample holds one count of this clone. The CDR3 loop is CASSQARAKGNQPQHF. The CDR3 DNA reads TGTGCCAGCAGCCAGGCGAGGGCAAAAGGCAATCAGCCCCAGCATTTT. This rearrangement joins TRBV3-1 (or the pseudogene TRBV3-2) to TRBJ1-5; D unclear. Germline-derived CDR1 and CDR2 are LGHDT and YNNKEL (reference sequence). The V and J ends lost 3 bases and 2 bases respectively, with 14 bases between them. The CDR3 spans 16 residues.

The chain combines TRBV6-6 with TRBJ1-6, with a tentative D call TRBD1 (5 bases). Trimming took off 4 bases at V and 5 bases at J, with 9 bases between the two ends. The CDR3 totals 14 residues. Germline V gene data show CDR1 as MNHNY and CDR2 as SVGAGI (reference sequence). In nucleotides, the CDR3 is TGTGCCAGCAGTTTGAAAGGGGATAATTCACCCCTCCACTTT. Amino acids: CASSLKGDNSPLHF.

This rearrangement joins TRBV29-1 to TRBJ2-7, with 7 bases fitting TRBD1. There are 13 residues in the CDR3. Germline CDR1 reads SQVTM; CDR2 reads ANQGSEA. The V and J ends lost 6 bases and 5 bases, in that order; junction bases with no gene match: 10. Written as DNA, the CDR3 is TGCAGCGTGACGCACAGGGGAACGGACGAGCAGTACTTC. As protein: CSVTHRGTDEQYF.

This sequence joins TRBV10-3 and TRBJ2-5, with unresolved D. The CDR3 sequence is 14 residues long. The germline gives CDR1 ENHRY, CDR2 SYGVKD. V shed 0 bases and J shed 2 bases, with 7 bases lying between them. The CDR3, as DNA: TGTGCCATCAGTGAGTCGAACAGACAAGAGACCCAGTACTTC. Translating it yields CAISESNRQETQYF.

The count of this clone is one. The J gene is TRBJ1-2, the V gene TRBV5-4; 8 nucleotides align to TRBD1. CDR3 length equals 14 residues. Trimming took 4 bases from V and 0 from J; bases not matched to a gene: 2. CDR1 is SGHNT, CDR2 YYREEE, per germline (reference sequence). In DNA form, the CDR3 reads TGTGCCAGCAGCGCGGACAGGGCTAACTATGGCTACACCTTC. The encoded protein is CASSADRANYGYTF.

The chain couples TRBV6-6 to TRBJ1-2; D ambiguous. This CDR3 comprises 14 residues. In germline, CDR1 is MNHNY, CDR2 SVGAGI (reference sequence). With 5 bases removed from V and 8 bases from J, the gap between germline ends came to 18 bases. CDR3 loop: CASSTLAGIGGYTF. The CDR3, as DNA: TGTGCCAGCAGTACCCTCGCCGGGATTGGGGGCTACACCTTC.

The chain uses TRBV27 and TRBJ2-7, with 9 bases aligning to TRBD1. V trimming: 5 bases; J trimming: 2 bases; junction bases outside the gene matches: 1. Germline V gene sequence: CDR1 MNHEY, CDR2 SMNVEV (reference sequence). The CDR3 contains 13 residues. The CDR3: CASSRQGAYEQYF. The CDR3 nucleotides read TGTGCCAGCAGTAGACAGGGGGCCTACGAGCAGTACTTC.

The CDR3 region has the DNA TGTGCCAGCCGTAAGGGGGTCGCGAACACCGGGGAGCTGTTTTTT. The encoded protein is CASRKGVANTGELFF. This chain connects TRBV3-1 (or the pseudogene TRBV3-2) to TRBJ2-2; the D gene is possibly TRBD1 (6 bases). The V gene lost 8 bases and the J gene lost 0 bases, with 13 bases spanning the gap. The CDR3 consists of 15 residues. Per germline, CDR1 LGHDT and CDR2 YNNKEL (reference sequence).